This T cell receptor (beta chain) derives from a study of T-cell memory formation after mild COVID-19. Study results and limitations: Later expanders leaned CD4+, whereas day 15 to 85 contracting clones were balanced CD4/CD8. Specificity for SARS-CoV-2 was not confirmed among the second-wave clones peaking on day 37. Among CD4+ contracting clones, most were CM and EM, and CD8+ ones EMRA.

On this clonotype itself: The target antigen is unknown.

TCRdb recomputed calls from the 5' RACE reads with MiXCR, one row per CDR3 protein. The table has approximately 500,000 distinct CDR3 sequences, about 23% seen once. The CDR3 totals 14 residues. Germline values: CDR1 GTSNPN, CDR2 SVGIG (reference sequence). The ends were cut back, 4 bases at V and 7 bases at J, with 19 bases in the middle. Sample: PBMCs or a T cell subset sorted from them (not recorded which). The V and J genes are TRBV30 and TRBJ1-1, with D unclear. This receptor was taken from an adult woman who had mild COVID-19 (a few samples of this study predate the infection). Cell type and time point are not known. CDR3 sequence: CAWTRVGGFGEAFF. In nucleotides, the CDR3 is TGTGCCTGGACTAGGGTGGGTGGTTTTGGTGAAGCTTTCTTT. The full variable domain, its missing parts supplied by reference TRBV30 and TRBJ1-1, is SQTIHQWPATLVQPVGSPLSLECTVEGTSNPNLYWYRQAAGRGLQLLFYSVGIGQISSEVPQNLSASRPQDRQFILSSKKLLLSDSGFYLCAWTRVGGFGEAFFGQGTRLTVV.